This T cell receptor beta chain was obtained from a study of CD8 T cells in Susac syndrome. Points from the study as a whole: That the number of individuals in its TCR sequencing and HLA analysis was relatively small was acknowledged by the study.

A word on this clonotype: What it binds is not known.

Reverse transcription used roughly 0.5 to 1 ug RNA and random hexamers. Multiplex PCR with immunoSEQ amplified the TCR beta CDR3 across 54 Vbeta and 13 Jbeta. One entry per CDR3 protein results from TCRdb running MiXCR on the immunoSEQ multiplex PCR reads. This table has some 120,000 distinct CDR3 sequences, more than 90% appearing once. This CDR3 spans 12 amino acids. Germline assignment: CDR1 LNHDA and CDR2 SQIVND (reference sequence). Deletions cut 3 bases from V and 7 bases from J, with 6 bases between. This sequence originates from a human donor in good health. J is TRBJ2-2 and V is TRBV19; D not certain. Specimen: CD4+ T cells from PBMCs. The CDR3 is CASSIWGGELFF. The CDR3 DNA follows: TGTGCCAGTAGTATTTGGGGCGGGGAGCTGTTTTTT.